This entry concerns a single T cell receptor beta chain. Its antigen is undetermined. This record comes from a study of Ad26.COV2.S vaccination and SARS-CoV-2 variants. Study-wide context: Participant was drawn from the COV1001 Ad26.COV2.S trial arm. Each vaccinee took Ad26.COV2.S intramuscularly, once or twice 56 days apart.

Clones were sequenced by immunoSEQ multiplex PCR, and TCRdb holds only the in-frame ones, with some missing. The table shows around 450,000 clones, with about nine tenths occurring only once. Germline CDR1 is MNHNS and CDR2 is SASEGT. The CDR3 extends over 14 amino acids. The V end lost 0 bases, the J end lost 3 bases, and 9 bases lay between the germline ends. Treatment given: approximately 18 received Ad26.COV2.S at low or high dose, single or two shots; several received placebo; per-sample allocation not given. Day 63 after the first vaccine or placebo injection was the time point for sampling. Vaccination used an Ad26 vector expressing Wuhan-strain SARS-CoV-2 spike. Findings and limits, study-wide: Vaccinated individuals (as opposed to placebo recipients) had higher spike-specific TCR breadth.

This material consisted of peripheral blood, taken in a trial of Ad26.COV2.S vaccine versus placebo. The chain carries TRBV6-1 and TRBJ2-7, with D perhaps matching TRBD1 or TRBD2 (5 bases each). The TCR comes from a person between 18 and 60 years old who received the Ad26.COV2.S COVID-19 vaccine or a placebo. The CDR3: CASSEAWGIYEQYF. The CDR3 DNA reads TGTGCCAGCAGTGAAGCATGGGGGATCTACGAGCAGTACTTC.